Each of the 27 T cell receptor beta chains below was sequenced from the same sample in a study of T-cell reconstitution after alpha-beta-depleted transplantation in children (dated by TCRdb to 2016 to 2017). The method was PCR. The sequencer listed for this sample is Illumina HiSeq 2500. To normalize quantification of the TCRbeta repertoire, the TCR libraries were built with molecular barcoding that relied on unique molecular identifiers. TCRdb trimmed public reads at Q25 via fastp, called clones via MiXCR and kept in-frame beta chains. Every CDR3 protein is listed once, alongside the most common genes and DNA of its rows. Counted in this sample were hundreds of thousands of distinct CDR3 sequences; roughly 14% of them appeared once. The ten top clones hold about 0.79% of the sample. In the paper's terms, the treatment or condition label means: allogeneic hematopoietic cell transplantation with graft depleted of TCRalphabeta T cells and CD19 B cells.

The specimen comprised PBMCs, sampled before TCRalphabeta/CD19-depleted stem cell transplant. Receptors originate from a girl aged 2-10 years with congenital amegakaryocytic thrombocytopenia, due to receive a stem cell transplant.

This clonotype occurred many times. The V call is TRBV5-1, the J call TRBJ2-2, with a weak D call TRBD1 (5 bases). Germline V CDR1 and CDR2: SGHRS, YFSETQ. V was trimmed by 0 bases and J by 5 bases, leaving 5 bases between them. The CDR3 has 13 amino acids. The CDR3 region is CASSLAGTGELFF. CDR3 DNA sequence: TGCGCCAGCAGCTTGGCAGGGACCGGGGAGCTGTTTTTT.

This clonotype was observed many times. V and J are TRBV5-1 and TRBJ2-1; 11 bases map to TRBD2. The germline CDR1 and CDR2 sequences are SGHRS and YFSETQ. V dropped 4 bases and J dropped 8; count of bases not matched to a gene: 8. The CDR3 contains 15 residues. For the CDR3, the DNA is TGCGCCAGCAGCAGTAGGACTAGCGGGTTAGATGAGCAGTTCTTC. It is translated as CASSSRTSGLDEQFF.

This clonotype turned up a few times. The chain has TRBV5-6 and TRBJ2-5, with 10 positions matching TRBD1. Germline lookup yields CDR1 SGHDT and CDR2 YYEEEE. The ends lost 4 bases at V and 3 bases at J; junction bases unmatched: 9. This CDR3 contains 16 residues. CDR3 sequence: CASSGLPGTGEETQYF. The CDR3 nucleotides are TGTGCCAGCAGCGGATTGCCCGGGACAGGGGAAGAGACCCAGTACTTC.

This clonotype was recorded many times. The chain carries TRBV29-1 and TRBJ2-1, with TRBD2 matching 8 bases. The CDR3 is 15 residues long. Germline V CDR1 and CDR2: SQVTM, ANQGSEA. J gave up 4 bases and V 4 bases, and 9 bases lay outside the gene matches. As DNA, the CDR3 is TGCAGCGTTGGGATCAGGCCTAGCGGGTACAATGAGCAGTTCTTC. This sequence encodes CSVGIRPSGYNEQFF.

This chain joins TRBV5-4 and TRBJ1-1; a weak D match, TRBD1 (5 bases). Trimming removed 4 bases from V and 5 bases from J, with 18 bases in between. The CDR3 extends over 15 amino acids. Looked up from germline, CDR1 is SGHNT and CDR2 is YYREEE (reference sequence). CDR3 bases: TGTGCCAGCAGCAATCGCCAAGGGGCCCGGACTGAAGCTTTCTTT. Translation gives CASSNRQGARTEAFF.

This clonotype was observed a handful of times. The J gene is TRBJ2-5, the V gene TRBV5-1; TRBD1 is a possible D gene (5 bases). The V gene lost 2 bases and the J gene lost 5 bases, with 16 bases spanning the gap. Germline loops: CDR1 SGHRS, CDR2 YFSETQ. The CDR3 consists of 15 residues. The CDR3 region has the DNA TGCGCCAGCAGCTTAGACAGAAGGGCCTTGGAGACCCAGTACTTC. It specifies CASSLDRRALETQYF.

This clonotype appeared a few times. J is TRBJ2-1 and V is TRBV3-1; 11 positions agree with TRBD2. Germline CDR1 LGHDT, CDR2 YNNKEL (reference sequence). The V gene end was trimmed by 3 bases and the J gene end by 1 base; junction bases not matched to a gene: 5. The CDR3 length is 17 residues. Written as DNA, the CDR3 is TGTGCCAGCAGCCAGACTAGCGGGGAGCAGTCCTACAATGAGCAGTTCTTC. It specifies CASSQTSGEQSYNEQFF.

CDR3 amino acids: CASTEDRMVRGEQYF. DNA for the CDR3: TGTGCCAGCACGGAGGACAGAATGGTGAGAGGCGAGCAGTACTTC. This chain joins TRBV7-8 and TRBJ2-7, with D possibly matching TRBD1 (6 bases). The CDR3 sequence is 15 residues long. The germline V gene encodes CDR1 SGHVS and CDR2 FQNEAQ. Trimming pared 7 bases from V and 6 bases from J, leaving 22 bases between. The whole variable domain, remainder taken from reference TRBV7-8 and TRBJ2-7, is GAGVSQSPRYKVAKRGQDVALRCDPISGHVSLFWYQQALGQGPEFLTYFQNEAQLDKSGLPSDRFFAERPEGSVSTLKIQRTQQEDSAVYLCASTEDRMVRGEQYFGPGTRLTVT.

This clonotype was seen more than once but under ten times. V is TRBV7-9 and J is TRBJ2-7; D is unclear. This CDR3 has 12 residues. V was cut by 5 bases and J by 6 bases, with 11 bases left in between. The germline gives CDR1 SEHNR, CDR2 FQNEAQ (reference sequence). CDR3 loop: CASSGAGIEQYF. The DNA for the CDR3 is TGTGCCAGCAGCGGCGCCGGAATCGAGCAGTACTTC.

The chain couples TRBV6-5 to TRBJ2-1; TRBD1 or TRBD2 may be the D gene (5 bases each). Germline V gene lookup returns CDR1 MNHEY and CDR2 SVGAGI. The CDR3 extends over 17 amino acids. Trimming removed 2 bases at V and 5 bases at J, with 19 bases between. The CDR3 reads CASSYPVGRVGDNEQFF. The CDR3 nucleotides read TGTGCCAGCAGTTACCCGGTGGGGCGGGTGGGTGACAATGAGCAGTTCTTC.

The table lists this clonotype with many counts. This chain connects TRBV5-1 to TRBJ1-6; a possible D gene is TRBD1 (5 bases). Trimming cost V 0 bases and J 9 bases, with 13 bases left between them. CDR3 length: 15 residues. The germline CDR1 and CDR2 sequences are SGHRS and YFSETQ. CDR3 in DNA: TGCGCCAGCAGCTTGGCAGGGACTGGTGGTTCACCCCTCCACTTT. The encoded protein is CASSLAGTGGSPLHF.

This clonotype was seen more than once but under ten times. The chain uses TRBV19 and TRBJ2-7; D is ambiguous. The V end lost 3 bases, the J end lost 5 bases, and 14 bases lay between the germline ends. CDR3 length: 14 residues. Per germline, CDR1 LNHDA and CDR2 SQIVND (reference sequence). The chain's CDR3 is CASSIAAAQHEQYF. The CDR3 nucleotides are TGTGCCAGTAGTATTGCGGCAGCTCAACACGAGCAGTACTTC.

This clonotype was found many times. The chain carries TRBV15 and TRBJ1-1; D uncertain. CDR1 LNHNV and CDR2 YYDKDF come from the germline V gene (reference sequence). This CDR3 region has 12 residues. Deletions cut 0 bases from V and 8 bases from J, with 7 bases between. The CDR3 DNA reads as TGTGCCACCAGCAGAGATAGAGAAGAAGCTTTCTTT. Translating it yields CATSRDREEAFF.

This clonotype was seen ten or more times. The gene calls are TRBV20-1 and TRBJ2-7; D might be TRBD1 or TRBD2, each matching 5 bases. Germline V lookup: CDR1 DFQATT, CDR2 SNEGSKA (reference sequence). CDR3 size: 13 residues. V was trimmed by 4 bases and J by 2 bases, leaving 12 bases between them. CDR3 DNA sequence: TGCAGTGCTACGGGGCAGGCGCCCTACGAGCAGTACTTC. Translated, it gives CSATGQAPYEQYF.

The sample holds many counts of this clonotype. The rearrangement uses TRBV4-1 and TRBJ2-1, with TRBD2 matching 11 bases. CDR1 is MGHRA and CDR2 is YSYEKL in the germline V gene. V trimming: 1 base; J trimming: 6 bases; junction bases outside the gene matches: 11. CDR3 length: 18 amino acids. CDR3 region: CASSQVVLAGEFVNEQFF. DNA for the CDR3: TGCGCCAGCAGCCAAGTTGTACTAGCGGGAGAATTTGTCAATGAGCAGTTCTTC.

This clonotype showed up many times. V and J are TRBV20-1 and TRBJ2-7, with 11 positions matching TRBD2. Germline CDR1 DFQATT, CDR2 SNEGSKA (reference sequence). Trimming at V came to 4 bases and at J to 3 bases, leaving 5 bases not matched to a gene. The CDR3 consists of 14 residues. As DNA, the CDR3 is TGCAGTGCTACAACTAGCGGGAGATTCTACGAGCAGTACTTC. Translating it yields CSATTSGRFYEQYF.

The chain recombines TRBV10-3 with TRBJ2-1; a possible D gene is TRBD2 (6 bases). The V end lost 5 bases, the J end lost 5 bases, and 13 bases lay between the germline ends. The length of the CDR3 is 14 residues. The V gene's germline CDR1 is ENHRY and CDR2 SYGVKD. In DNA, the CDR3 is TGTGCCATCAGTCTTATAAGCGGGCACAATGAGCAGTTCTTC. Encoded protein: CAISLISGHNEQFF.

In nucleotides, the CDR3 is TGCGCCAGCAGCCAAGAACCCGGTGCCCGTGATACGCAGTATTTT. Amino acid sequence: CASSQEPGARDTQYF. V and J are TRBV4-1 and TRBJ2-3; the D is unclear. CDR3 size: 15 residues. Trimming removed 0 bases at V and 6 bases at J, with 13 bases between. Germline V gives CDR1 MGHRA, CDR2 YSYEKL.

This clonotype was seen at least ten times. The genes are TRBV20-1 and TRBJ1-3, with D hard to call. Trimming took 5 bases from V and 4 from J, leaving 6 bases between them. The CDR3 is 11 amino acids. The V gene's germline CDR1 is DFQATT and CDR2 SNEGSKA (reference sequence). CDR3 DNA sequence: TGCAGTGCTGCGGCGGGAAACACCATATATTTT. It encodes CSAAAGNTIYF.

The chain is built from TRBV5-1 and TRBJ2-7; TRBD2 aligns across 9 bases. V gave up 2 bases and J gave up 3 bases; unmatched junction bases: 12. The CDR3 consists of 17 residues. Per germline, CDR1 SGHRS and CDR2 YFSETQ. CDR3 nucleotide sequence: TGCGCCAGCAGCTTTTCTACGCTCGGGACTAGCAGCTACGAGCAGTACTTC. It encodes CASSFSTLGTSSYEQYF.

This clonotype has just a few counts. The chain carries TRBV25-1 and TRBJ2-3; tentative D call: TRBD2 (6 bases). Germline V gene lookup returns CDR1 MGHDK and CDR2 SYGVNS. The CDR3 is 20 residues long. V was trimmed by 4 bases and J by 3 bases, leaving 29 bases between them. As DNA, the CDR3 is TGTGCCAGCAGTGGGGGGACCGGGACTCCAATCCAAATAATAACAGATACGCAGTATTTT. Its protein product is CASSGGTGTPIQIITDTQYF. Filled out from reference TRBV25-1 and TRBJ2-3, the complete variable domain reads EADIYQTPRYLVIGTGKKITLECSQTMGHDKMYWYQQDPGMELHLIHYSYGVNSTEKGDLSSESTVSRIRTEHFPLTLESARPSHTSQYLCASSGGTGTPIQIITDTQYFGPGTRLTVL.

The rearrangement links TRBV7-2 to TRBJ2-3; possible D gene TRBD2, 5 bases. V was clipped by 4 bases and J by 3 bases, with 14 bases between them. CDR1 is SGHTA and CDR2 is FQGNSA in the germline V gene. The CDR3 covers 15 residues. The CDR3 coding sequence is TGTGCCAGCAGCTGGATAGCGTCTGGGACAGATACGCAGTATTTT. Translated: CASSWIASGTDTQYF.

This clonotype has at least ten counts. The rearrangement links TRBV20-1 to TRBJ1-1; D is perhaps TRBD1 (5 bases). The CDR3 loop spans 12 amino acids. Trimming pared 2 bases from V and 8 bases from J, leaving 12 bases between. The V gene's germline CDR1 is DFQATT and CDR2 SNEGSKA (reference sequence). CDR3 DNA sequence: TGCAGTGCTAGAACGGGGCCGGCGGAAGCTTTCTTT. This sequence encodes CSARTGPAEAFF.

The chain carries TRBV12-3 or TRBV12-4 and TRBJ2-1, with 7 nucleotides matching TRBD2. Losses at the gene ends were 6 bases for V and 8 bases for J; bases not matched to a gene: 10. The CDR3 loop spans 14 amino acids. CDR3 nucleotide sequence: TGTGCCAGCAGCCTCCCGGGAGGTAACCATGAGCAGTTCTTC. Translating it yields CASSLPGGNHEQFF.

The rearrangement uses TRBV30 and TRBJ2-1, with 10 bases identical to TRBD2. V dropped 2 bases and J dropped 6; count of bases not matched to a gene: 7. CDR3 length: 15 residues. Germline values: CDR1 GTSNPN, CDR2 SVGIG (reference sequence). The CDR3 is CAWSPGLARVNEQFF. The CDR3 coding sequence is TGTGCCTGGAGTCCGGGACTAGCGCGTGTCAATGAGCAGTTCTTC.

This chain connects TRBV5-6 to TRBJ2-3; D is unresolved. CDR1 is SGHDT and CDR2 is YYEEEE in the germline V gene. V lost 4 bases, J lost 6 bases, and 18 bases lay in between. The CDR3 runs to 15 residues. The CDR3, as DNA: TGTGCCAGCAGCCCGAGATTGGGAACCGCGGATACGCAGTATTTT. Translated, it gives CASSPRLGTADTQYF.

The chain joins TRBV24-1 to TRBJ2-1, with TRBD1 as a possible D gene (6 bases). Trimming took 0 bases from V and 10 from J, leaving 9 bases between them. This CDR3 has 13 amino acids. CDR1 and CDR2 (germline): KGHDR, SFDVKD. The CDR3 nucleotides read TGTGCCACCAGTGATTTGGGACAGCCGGAGCAGTTCTTC. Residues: CATSDLGQPEQFF.